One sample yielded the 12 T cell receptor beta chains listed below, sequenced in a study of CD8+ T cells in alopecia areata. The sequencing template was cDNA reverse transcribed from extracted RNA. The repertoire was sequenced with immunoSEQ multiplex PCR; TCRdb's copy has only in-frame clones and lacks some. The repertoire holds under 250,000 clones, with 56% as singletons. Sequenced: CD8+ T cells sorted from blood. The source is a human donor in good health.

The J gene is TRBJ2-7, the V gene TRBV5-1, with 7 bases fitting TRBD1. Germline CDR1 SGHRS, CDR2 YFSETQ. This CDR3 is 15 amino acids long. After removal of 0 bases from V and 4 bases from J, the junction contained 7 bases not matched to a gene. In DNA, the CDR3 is TGCGCCAGCAGCTTGGAGGGGACAGCTTATTACGAGCAGTACTTC. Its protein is CASSLEGTAYYEQYF.

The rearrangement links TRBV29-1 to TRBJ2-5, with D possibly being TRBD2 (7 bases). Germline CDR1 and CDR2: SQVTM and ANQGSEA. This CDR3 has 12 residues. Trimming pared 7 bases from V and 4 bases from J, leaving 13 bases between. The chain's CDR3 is CSAWGGRETQYF. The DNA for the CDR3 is TGCAGCGCCTGGGGGGGGCGAGAGACCCAGTACTTC. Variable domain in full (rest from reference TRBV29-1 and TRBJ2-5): SAVISQKPSRDICQRGTSLTIQCQVDSQVTMMFWYRQQPGQSLTLIATANQGSEATYESGFVIDKFPISRPNLTFSTLTVSNMSPEDSSIYLCSAWGGRETQYFGPGTRLLVL.

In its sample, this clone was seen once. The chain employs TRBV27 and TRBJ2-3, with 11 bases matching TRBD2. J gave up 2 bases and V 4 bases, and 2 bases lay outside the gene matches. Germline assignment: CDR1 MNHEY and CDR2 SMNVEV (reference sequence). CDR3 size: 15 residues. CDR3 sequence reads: CASSWTSGPTDTQYF. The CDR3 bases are TGTGCCAGCAGTTGGACTAGCGGGCCCACAGATACGCAGTATTTT.

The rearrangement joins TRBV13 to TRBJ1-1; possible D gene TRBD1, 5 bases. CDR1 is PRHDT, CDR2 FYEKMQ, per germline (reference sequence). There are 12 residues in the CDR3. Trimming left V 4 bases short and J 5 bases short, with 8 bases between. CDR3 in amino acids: CASSSEGTEAFF. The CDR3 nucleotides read TGTGCCAGCAGCTCAGAGGGGACTGAAGCTTTCTTT. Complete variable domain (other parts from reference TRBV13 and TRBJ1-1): AAGVIQSPRHLIKEKRETATLKCYPIPRHDTVYWYQQGPGQDPQFLISFYEKMQSDKGSIPDRFSAQQFSDYHSELNMSSLELGDSALYFCASSSEGTEAFFGQGTRLTVV.

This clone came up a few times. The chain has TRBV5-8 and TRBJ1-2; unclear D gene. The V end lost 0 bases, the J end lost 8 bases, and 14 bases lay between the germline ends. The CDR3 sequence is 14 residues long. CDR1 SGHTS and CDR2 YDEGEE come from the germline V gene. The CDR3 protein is CASSLVQQPGGYTF. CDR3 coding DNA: TGTGCCAGCAGCTTGGTACAGCAGCCCGGGGGCTACACCTTC.

The CDR3 is CASSQGMNTEAFF. In DNA form, the CDR3 reads TGTGCCAGCAGTCAGGGGATGAACACTGAAGCTTTCTTT. The chain is built from TRBV6-5 and TRBJ1-1; tentative D call: TRBD1 (6 bases). CDR1 is MNHEY, CDR2 SVGAGI, per germline. The CDR3 spans 13 residues. Trimming cost V 5 bases and J 0 bases, with 7 bases left between them.

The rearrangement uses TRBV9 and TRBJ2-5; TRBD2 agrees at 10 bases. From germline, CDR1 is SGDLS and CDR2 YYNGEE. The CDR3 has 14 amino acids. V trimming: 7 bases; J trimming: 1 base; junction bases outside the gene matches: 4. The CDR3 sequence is CASAASGGQETQYF. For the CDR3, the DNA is TGTGCCAGCGCGGCTAGCGGGGGCCAAGAGACCCAGTACTTC.

The CDR3 region has the DNA TGTGCCTCTGCACTTGGTTACGAGCAGTACTTC. Translating it yields CASALGYEQYF. The V and J genes are TRBV25-1 and TRBJ2-7; unclear D gene. This CDR3 has 11 amino acids. Germline V gene lookup returns CDR1 MGHDK and CDR2 SYGVNS. Deletions cut 11 bases from V and 4 bases from J, with 12 bases between.

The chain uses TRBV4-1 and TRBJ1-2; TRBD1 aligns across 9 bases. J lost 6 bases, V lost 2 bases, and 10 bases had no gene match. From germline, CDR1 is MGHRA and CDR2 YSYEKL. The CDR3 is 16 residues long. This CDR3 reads CASSQNIGQGKNGYTF. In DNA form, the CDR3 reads TGCGCCAGCAGCCAAAATATTGGACAGGGGAAAAATGGCTACACCTTC.

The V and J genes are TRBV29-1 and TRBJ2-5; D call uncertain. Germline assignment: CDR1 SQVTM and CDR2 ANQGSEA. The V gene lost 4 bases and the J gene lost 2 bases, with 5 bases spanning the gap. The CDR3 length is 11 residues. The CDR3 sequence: CSVVAQETQYF. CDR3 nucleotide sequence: TGCAGCGTTGTCGCGCAAGAGACCCAGTACTTC.

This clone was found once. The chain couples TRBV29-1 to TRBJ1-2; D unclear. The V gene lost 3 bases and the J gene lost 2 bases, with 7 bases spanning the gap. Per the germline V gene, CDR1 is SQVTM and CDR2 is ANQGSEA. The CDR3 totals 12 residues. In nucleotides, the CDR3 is TGCAGCGTTGACGCCAGAAACTATGGCTACACCTTC. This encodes CSVDARNYGYTF.

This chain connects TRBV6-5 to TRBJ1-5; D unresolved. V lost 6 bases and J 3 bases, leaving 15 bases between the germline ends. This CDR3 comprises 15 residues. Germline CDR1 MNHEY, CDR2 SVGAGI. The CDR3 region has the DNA TGTGCCAGCAGCGTAGATGGCAGCCTCAATCAGCCCCAGCATTTT. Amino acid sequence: CASSVDGSLNQPQHF.